This TCR beta chain was documented in a study of OX40 agonist ivuxolimab in advanced cancers. The study's findings and limits: Among T cells, CD8+ cells averaged more expanded clones than CD4+ cells.

In the case of this clone: What it binds is unknown.

Trimming shortened V by 3 bases and J by 5 bases, and 13 bases separated the two germline ends. The CDR3 runs 14 residues. CDR1 and CDR2 from the germline V gene are SGHAT and FQNNGV. Profiled with immunoSEQ multiplex PCR; TCRdb holds only in-frame clones, not every one. This table holds tens of thousands of clones, about nine tenths found once. The origin of this receptor is an adult with an advanced solid tumor such as melanoma, head and neck, liver or kidney cancer. Sequenced material: CD4+ or CD8+ T cells sorted from blood, taken in a trial of the OX40 agonist ivuxolimab. The chain couples TRBV11-2 to TRBJ1-1; tentative D call: TRBD1 (5 bases). CDR3 in DNA: TGTGCCAGCAGCTTTACAGATGGGGGGACTGAAGCTTTCTTT. Translation gives CASSFTDGGTEAFF.